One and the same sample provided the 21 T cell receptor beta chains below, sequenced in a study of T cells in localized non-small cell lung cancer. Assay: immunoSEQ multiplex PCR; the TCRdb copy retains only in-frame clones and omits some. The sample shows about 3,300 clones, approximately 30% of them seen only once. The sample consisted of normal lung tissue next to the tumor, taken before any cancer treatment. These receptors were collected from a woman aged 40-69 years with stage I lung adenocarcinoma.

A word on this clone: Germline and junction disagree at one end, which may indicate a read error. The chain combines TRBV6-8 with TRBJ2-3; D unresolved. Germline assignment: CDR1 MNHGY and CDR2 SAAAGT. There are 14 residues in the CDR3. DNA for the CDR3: TGTGCCATCAGTTGGGAATCTCGGAAGGATACGCAGTATTTT. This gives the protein CAISWESRKDTQYF.

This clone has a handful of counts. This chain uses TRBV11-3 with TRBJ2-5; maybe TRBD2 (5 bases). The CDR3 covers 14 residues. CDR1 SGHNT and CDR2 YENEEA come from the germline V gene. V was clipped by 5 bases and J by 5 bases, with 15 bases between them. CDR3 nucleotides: TGTGCCAGCAGCCCTGAACTAGTCGGGGAGACCCAGTACTTC. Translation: CASSPELVGETQYF.

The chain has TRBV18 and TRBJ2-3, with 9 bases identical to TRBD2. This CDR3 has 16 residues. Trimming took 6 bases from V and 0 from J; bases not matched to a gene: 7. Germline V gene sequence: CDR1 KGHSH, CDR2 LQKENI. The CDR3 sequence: CASSPRLAASTDTQYF. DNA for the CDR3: TGTGCCAGCTCCCCGCGACTAGCGGCGAGCACAGATACGCAGTATTTT. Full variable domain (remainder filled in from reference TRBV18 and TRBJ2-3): NAGVMQNPRHLVRRRGQEARLRCSPMKGHSHVYWYRQLPEEGLKFMVYLQKENIIDESGMPKERFSAEFPKEGPSILRIQQVVRGDSAAYFCASSPRLAASTDTQYFGPGTRLTVL.

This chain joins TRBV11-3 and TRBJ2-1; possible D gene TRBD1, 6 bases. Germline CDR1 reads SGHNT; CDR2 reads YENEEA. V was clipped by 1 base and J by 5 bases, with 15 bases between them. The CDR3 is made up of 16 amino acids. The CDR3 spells CASSLVVGATNNEQFF. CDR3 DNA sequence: TGTGCCAGCAGCTTAGTGGTGGGGGCCACTAACAATGAGCAGTTCTTC.

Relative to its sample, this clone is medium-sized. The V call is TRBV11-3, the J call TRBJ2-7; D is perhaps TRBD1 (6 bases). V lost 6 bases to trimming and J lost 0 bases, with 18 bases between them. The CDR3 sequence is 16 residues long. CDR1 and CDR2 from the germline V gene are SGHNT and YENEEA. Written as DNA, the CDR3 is TGTGCCAGCAGACAGAACCGGGACACAAGCTCCTACGAGCAGTACTTC. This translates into CASRQNRDTSSYEQYF.

CDR3 region: CASRPGGADGYTF. As DNA, the CDR3 is TGTGCCAGCAGACCCGGCGGGGCGGATGGCTACACCTTC. The chain is built from TRBV6-8 and TRBJ1-2; D perhaps matches TRBD1 (5 bases). The ends were cut back, 6 bases at V and 6 bases at J, with 14 bases in the middle. Germline loops: CDR1 MNHGY, CDR2 SAAAGT. The CDR3 runs to 13 residues.

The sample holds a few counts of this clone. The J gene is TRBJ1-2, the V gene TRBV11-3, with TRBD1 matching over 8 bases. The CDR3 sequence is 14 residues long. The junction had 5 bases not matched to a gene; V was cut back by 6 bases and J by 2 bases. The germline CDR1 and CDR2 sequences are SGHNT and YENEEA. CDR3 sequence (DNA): TGTGCCAGCAGATCCTGGACAGGGAACTATGGCTACACCTTC. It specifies CASRSWTGNYGYTF.

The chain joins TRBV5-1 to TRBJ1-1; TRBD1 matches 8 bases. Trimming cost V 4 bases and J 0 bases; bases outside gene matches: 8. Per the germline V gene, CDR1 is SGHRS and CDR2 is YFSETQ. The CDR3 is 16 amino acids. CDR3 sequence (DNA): TGCGCCAGCAGCCAGCGACAGGGGAACATGAACACTGAAGCTTTCTTT. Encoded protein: CASSQRQGNMNTEAFF.

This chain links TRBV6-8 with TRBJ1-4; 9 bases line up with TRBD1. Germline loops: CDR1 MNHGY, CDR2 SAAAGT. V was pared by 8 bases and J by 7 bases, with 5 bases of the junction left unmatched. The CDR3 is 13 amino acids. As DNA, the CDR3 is TGTGCCAGCCTACAGGGGGCAGGTGAAAAACTGTTTTTT. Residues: CASLQGAGEKLFF.

CDR3 sequence reads: CSVGQGVGTEAFF. CDR3 sequence (DNA): TGCAGCGTTGGACAGGGGGTAGGGACTGAAGCTTTCTTT. The genes are TRBV29-1 and TRBJ1-1; 9 nucleotides agree with TRBD1. This CDR3 is 13 amino acids long. Germline CDR1 reads SQVTM; CDR2 reads ANQGSEA. Unmatched junction bases numbered 5, after V lost 4 bases and J lost 5 bases.

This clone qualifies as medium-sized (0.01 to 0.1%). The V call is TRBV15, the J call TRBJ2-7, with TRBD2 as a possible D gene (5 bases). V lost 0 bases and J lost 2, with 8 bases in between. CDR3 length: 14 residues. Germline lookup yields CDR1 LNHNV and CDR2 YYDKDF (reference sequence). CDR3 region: CATSRDRGTYEQYF. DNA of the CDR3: TGTGCCACCAGCAGAGATCGGGGAACCTACGAGCAGTACTTC.

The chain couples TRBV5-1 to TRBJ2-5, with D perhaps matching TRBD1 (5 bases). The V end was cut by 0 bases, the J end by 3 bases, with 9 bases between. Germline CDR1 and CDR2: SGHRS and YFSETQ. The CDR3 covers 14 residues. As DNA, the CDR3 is TGCGCCAGCAGCTTGGCGGGCAGGGAAGAGACCCAGTACTTC. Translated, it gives CASSLAGREETQYF.

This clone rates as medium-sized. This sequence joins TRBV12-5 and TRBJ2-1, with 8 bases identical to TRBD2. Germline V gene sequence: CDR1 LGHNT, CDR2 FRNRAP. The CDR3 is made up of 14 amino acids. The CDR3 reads CASRGAGVINEQFF. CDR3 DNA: TGTGCCAGCCGAGGAGCGGGAGTCATAAATGAGCAGTTCTTC. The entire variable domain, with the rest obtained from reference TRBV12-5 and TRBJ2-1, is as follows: DARVTQTPRHKVTEMGQEVTMRCQPILGHNTVFWYRQTMMQGLELLAYFRNRAPLDDSGMPKDRFSAEMPDATLATLKIQPSEPRDSAVYFCASRGAGVINEQFFGPGTRLTVL.

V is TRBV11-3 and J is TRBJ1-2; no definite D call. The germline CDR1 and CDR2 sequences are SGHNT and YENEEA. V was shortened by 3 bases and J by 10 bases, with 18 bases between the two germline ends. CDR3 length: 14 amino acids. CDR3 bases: TGTGCCAGCAGCTTCCGAGGAGCTAGGAGACCCTACACCTTC. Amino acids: CASSFRGARRPYTF.

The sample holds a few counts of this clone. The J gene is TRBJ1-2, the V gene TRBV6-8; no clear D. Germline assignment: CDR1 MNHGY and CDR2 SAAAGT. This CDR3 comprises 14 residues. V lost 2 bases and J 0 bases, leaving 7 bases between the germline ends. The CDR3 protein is CASSYGAANYGYTF. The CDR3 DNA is TGTGCCAGCAGTTACGGCGCGGCTAACTATGGCTACACCTTC.

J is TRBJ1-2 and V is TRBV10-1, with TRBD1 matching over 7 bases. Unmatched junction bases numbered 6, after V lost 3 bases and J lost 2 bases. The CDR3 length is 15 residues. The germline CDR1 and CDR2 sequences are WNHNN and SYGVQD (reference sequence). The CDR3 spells CASSDPSTGNYGYTF. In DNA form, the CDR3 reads TGCGCCAGCAGTGACCCTTCGACAGGGAACTATGGCTACACCTTC.

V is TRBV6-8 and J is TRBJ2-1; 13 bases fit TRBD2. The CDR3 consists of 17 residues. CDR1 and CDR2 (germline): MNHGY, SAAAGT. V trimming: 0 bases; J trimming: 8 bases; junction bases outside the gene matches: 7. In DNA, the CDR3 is TGTGCCAGCAGTTACTCGAAGACTAGCGGGGGGCAGGATGAGCAGTTCTTC. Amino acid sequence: CASSYSKTSGGQDEQFF.

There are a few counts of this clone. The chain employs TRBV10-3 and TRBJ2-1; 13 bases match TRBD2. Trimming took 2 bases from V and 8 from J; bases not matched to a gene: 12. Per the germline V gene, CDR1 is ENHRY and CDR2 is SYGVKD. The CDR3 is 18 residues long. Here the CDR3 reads CAISEGLAGARVRDEQFF. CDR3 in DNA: TGTGCCATCAGTGAGGGACTAGCGGGGGCCCGCGTCAGGGATGAGCAGTTCTTC.

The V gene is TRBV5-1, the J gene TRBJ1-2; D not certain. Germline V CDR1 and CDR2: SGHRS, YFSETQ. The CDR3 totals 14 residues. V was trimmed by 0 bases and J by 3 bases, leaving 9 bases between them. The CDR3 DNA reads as TGCGCCAGCAGCTTGGAAGCGGCTCACTATGGCTACACCTTC. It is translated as CASSLEAAHYGYTF.

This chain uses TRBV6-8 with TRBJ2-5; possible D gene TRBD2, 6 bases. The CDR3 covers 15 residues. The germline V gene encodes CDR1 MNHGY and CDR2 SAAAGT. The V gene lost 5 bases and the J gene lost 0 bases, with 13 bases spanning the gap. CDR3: CASSVLLANQETQYF. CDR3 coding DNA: TGTGCCAGCAGTGTCCTTCTAGCGAACCAAGAGACCCAGTACTTC.

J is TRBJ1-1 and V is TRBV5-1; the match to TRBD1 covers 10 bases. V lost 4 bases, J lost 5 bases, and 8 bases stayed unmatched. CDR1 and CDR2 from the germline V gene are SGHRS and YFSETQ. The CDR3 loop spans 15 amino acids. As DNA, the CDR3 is TGCGCCAGCAGCGATGGACAGGGGGGAGGTACTGAAGCTTTCTTT. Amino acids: CASSDGQGGGTEAFF.